These 18 T cell receptor beta chains originate from one sample sequenced in a study of blood T cells in healthy people across ages (dated by TCRdb to 2015 to 2017). The library was generated by 5' RACE. Sequencing was carried out with an Illumina HiSeq 2500. A second PCR of roughly 7 to 11 cycles was performed with a sample-barcoded 5' primer and a J-beta primer mix. The raw public reads went through TCRdb reprocessing: fastp at Q25, MiXCR clone calling, in-frame beta chains kept. Each CDR3 protein gets just one entry, which takes the most common genes and DNA from the rows behind it. Here the sample has some 1.5 million distinct CDR3 sequences; 28% occur a single time. Clones ranked in the top ten supply more than 6% of the sample. The sample consisted of blood. These receptors were collected from a woman aged 25 to 39 in good health.

This clonotype was found a few times. This chain connects TRBV7-7 to TRBJ2-2; TRBD1 aligns across 8 bases. There are 14 residues in the CDR3. The V gene end was trimmed by 5 bases and the J gene end by 7 bases; junction bases not matched to a gene: 6. CDR1 and CDR2 (germline): SSHAT, FNYEAQ (reference sequence). CDR3 bases: TGTGCCAGCAGCGCCGGGACAGGAGTCGGGGAGCTGTTTTTT. Translating gives CASSAGTGVGELFF.

This chain links TRBV9 with TRBJ2-1, with 10 bases lining up with TRBD2. The length of the CDR3 is 15 residues. CDR1 and CDR2 (germline): SGDLS, YYNGEE. Trimming cost V 0 bases and J 8 bases; bases outside gene matches: 5. The CDR3 DNA sequence: TGTGCCAGCAGCGTAGAGGGGACTAGCGACTATGAGCAGTTCTTC. Protein: CASSVEGTSDYEQFF. Based on the CDR3 plus reference TRBV9 and TRBJ2-1, the full variable domain is DSGVTQTPKHLITATGQRVTLRCSPRSGDLSVYWYQQSLDQGLQFLIQYYNGEERAKGNILERFSAQQFPDLHSELNLSSLELGDSALYFCASSVEGTSDYEQFFGPGTRLTVL.

This clonotype was counted at least ten times. The chain uses TRBV6-5 and TRBJ1-2; D is unclear. Germline CDR1 is MNHEY and CDR2 is SVGAGI. V was clipped by 2 bases and J by 9 bases, with 16 bases between them. CDR3 length: 14 amino acids. The chain's CDR3 is CASSYRTYPARYTF. CDR3 in DNA: TGTGCCAGCAGTTACCGGACGTACCCGGCACGCTACACCTTC.

This clonotype was picked up a small number of times. This rearrangement joins TRBV18 to TRBJ1-5; a possible D gene is TRBD1 (5 bases). CDR3 size: 14 residues. V was trimmed by 6 bases and J by 2 bases, leaving 11 bases between them. Germline V lookup: CDR1 KGHSH, CDR2 LQKENI. The CDR3 sequence: CASSYTGRNQPQHF. CDR3 coding DNA: TGTGCCAGCTCTTACACAGGTCGCAATCAGCCCCAGCATTTT. The full variable domain, in which reference TRBV18 and TRBJ1-5 provide the parts outside the CDR3, is NAGVMQNPRHLVRRRGQEARLRCSPMKGHSHVYWYRQLPEEGLKFMVYLQKENIIDESGMPKERFSAEFPKEGPSILRIQQVVRGDSAAYFCASSYTGRNQPQHFGDGTRLSIL.

The gene calls are TRBV27 and TRBJ1-4; TRBD1 aligns across 7 bases. V was pared by 6 bases and J by 5 bases, with 6 bases of the junction left unmatched. The CDR3 length is 14 residues. Germline V CDR1 and CDR2: MNHEY, SMNVEV (reference sequence). CDR3 protein: CASRISGGNEKLFF. In DNA form, the CDR3 reads TGTGCCAGCAGGATATCAGGGGGGAATGAAAAACTGTTTTTT.

There are a few counts of this clonotype. The chain joins TRBV5-1 to TRBJ2-5; possibly TRBD1 for D (5 bases). The CDR3 has 14 amino acids. Trimming removed 4 bases from V and 6 bases from J, with 16 bases in between. CDR1 SGHRS and CDR2 YFSETQ come from the germline V gene. The CDR3 sequence is CASSPGALGKTQYF. CDR3 in DNA: TGCGCCAGCAGCCCTGGGGCCCTGGGAAAGACCCAGTACTTC.

A word on this clonotype: A read error may account for a junction end that differs from germline. V gene TRBV3-1 combines with J gene TRBJ2-7, with D tentatively TRBD1 or TRBD2 (5 bases each). The CDR3 consists of 17 residues. CDR1 is LGHDT and CDR2 is YNNKEL in the germline V gene (reference sequence). The CDR3 reads CASSHLSRGPSSYEEYF. The CDR3 region has the DNA TGTGCCAGCAGCCACCTCAGTAGGGGACCGAGCTCCTACGAGGAGTACTTC.

This clonotype was detected a few times. V and J are TRBV5-1 and TRBJ1-4, with D unclear. CDR1 is SGHRS, CDR2 YFSETQ, per germline. V lost 4 bases, J lost 10 bases, and 32 bases lay in between. The CDR3 is made up of 19 amino acids. The CDR3 sequence: CASSRTGRQVSIGVGKLFF. CDR3 DNA: TGCGCCAGCAGCCGAACCGGGAGACAAGTATCGATTGGGGTCGGAAAACTGTTTTTT.

This chain links TRBV3-1 with TRBJ2-3; 7 bases map to TRBD2. Trimming removed 2 bases from V and 7 bases from J; junction bases left unmatched: 9. The V gene's germline CDR1 is LGHDT and CDR2 YNNKEL (reference sequence). CDR3 size: 15 residues. Here the CDR3 reads CASSQRGRGTHTQYF. In nucleotides, the CDR3 is TGTGCCAGCAGCCAAAGAGGGCGGGGGACCCATACGCAGTATTTT.

This clonotype has at least ten counts. CDR3 region: CASSLGHDSGANVLTF. DNA for the CDR3: TGTGCCAGCAGCTTAGGCCACGATTCTGGGGCCAACGTCCTGACTTTC. The rearrangement uses TRBV7-9 and TRBJ2-6; D is uncertain. The CDR3 sequence is 16 residues long. CDR1 and CDR2 from the germline V gene are SEHNR and FQNEAQ (reference sequence). Deletions cut 1 base from V and 1 base from J, with 8 bases between.

This clonotype appeared a few times. The chain uses TRBV10-3 and TRBJ2-3; no reliable D call. Trimming took 0 bases from V and 5 from J, leaving 3 bases between them. There are 12 residues in the CDR3. CDR1 and CDR2 from the germline V gene are ENHRY and SYGVKD. The CDR3 here is CAISESLDTQYF. The CDR3 DNA follows: TGTGCCATCAGTGAGTCGTTAGATACGCAGTATTTT.

This clonotype was counted between two and nine times. V gene TRBV5-1 combines with J gene TRBJ1-2; D gene ambiguous. Trimming took off 5 bases at V and 4 bases at J, with 15 bases between the two ends. CDR3 length equals 14 residues. Germline values: CDR1 SGHRS, CDR2 YFSETQ. CDR3 sequence (DNA): TGCGCCAGCAGAGGAGGTCCACCCTTCTATGGCTACACCTTC. Its translation: CASRGGPPFYGYTF.

The chain has TRBV12-3 or TRBV12-4 and TRBJ1-2, with a weak D call TRBD1 (6 bases). CDR3 length: 17 residues. The V gene lost 5 bases and the J gene lost 2 bases, with 21 bases spanning the gap. The CDR3 reads CASSLRVQGGTNYGYTF. In DNA, the CDR3 is TGTGCCAGCAGTCTACGAGTCCAGGGTGGGACAAACTATGGCTACACCTTC.

The chain combines TRBV3-1 with TRBJ2-1; either TRBD1 or TRBD2 may supply D (5 bases each). Germline CDR1 and CDR2: LGHDT and YNNKEL (reference sequence). V was shortened by 4 bases and J by 6 bases, with 16 bases between the two germline ends. The CDR3 contains 15 residues. The CDR3 loop is CASSRSGTSFNEQFF. CDR3 nucleotide sequence: TGTGCCAGCAGCCGCTCCGGGACCTCTTTCAATGAGCAGTTCTTC.

This clonotype has ten or more counts. The V and J genes are TRBV25-1 and TRBJ2-7, with 9 bases fitting TRBD1. Germline V gene lookup returns CDR1 MGHDK and CDR2 SYGVNS. Unmatched junction bases numbered 4, after V lost 8 bases and J lost 8 bases. The CDR3 spans 11 residues. The CDR3 nucleotides read TGTGCCAGCGGGACAGGGTTACAGCAGTACTTC. Translating it yields CASGTGLQQYF.

This clonotype was detected a few times. The chain carries TRBV2 and TRBJ2-3; perhaps TRBD1 as D (6 bases). The V gene's germline CDR1 is SNHLY and CDR2 FYNNEI. V lost 6 bases to trimming and J lost 2 bases, with 15 bases between them. The length of the CDR3 is 15 residues. This chain's CDR3 is CASSEQGLLTDTQYF. The CDR3 nucleotides read TGTGCCAGCAGCGAGCAGGGGTTACTCACAGATACGCAGTATTTT.

This clonotype was observed a few times. The chain carries TRBV4-1 and TRBJ1-2, with D uncertain. The CDR3 totals 13 residues. V was clipped by 3 bases and J by 5 bases, with 10 bases between them. Germline lookup yields CDR1 MGHRA and CDR2 YSYEKL. The CDR3 region is CASSQPSQYGYTF. DNA for the CDR3: TGCGCCAGCAGCCAGCCTAGTCAGTATGGCTACACCTTC.

There are many counts of this clonotype. The J gene is TRBJ1-1, the V gene TRBV28; D ambiguous. With 6 bases removed from V and 1 base from J, the gap between germline ends came to 3 bases. CDR1 is MDHEN, CDR2 SYDVKM, per germline. This CDR3 region has 11 residues. CDR3 bases: TGTGCCAGCAGACAGAACACTGAAGCTTTCTTT. It translates to CASRQNTEAFF.